Presented here are 15 T cell receptor beta chains from one specimen sequenced in a study of T cells in localized non-small cell lung cancer (dated by TCRdb to 2018 to 2020). Library preparation used the immunoSEQ multiplex PCR assay. Entries here come from immuneACCESS through TCRdb and include only in-frame sequences with V and J called. Some clones fail to appear in such tables; in the studies checked, an unresolved V gene covers under half of the shortfall, and the cause of the remainder is unknown. Across this sample there are about 72,000 clones, with almost 85% seen only once. The ten largest clones capture roughly 12% of the sample. The starting material was peripheral blood, obtained before any cancer treatment. These receptors were collected from an older female donor with stage I lung adenocarcinoma.

The rearrangement joins TRBV4-1 to TRBJ1-3; D might be TRBD1 (5 bases). Per germline, CDR1 MGHRA and CDR2 YSYEKL. The CDR3 loop spans 16 amino acids. Trimming took 4 bases from V and 0 from J, leaving 13 bases between them. CDR3 protein: CASSLRETSSGNTIYF. The CDR3, as DNA: TGCGCCAGCAGCCTCAGGGAAACGAGCTCTGGAAACACCATATATTTT.

This clone was observed a single time. The chain uses TRBV27 and TRBJ1-1, with 9 bases matching TRBD1. This CDR3 spans 18 amino acids. Germline lookup yields CDR1 MNHEY and CDR2 SMNVEV (reference sequence). The V and J ends lost 5 bases and 3 bases, in that order; junction bases with no gene match: 16. The CDR3 coding sequence is TGTGCCAGCAGTCCAACAACGGGGACAGGGTATGGGGACACTGAAGCTTTCTTT. Translation: CASSPTTGTGYGDTEAFF.

The genes are TRBV5-1 and TRBJ2-7; D not certain. V lost 0 bases and J 2 bases, leaving 9 bases between the germline ends. The CDR3 spans 14 residues. Germline loops: CDR1 SGHRS, CDR2 YFSETQ. The CDR3 sequence is CASSLVPGPYEQYF. The CDR3 nucleotides are TGCGCCAGCAGCTTGGTTCCGGGCCCCTACGAGCAGTACTTC. The whole variable domain, remainder taken from reference TRBV5-1 and TRBJ2-7, is KAGVTQTPRYLIKTRGQQVTLSCSPISGHRSVSWYQQTPGQGLQFLFEYFSETQRNKGNFPGRFSGRQFSNSRSEMNVSTLELGDSALYLCASSLVPGPYEQYFGPGTRLTVT.

The chain links TRBV5-6 to TRBJ2-4; D might be TRBD2 (6 bases). The ends were cut back, 4 bases at V and 0 bases at J, with 14 bases in the middle. Germline-derived CDR1 and CDR2 are SGHDT and YYEEEE. CDR3 length: 16 amino acids. The CDR3 here is CASSELEGLAKNIQYF. DNA for the CDR3: TGTGCCAGCAGCGAGTTGGAGGGACTAGCCAAAAACATTCAGTACTTC.

The CDR3 sequence is CASSPTGGANEKLFF. CDR3 in DNA: TGTGCCAGCAGCCCTACAGGGGGGGCTAATGAAAAACTGTTTTTT. The chain recombines TRBV5-4 with TRBJ1-4; the match to TRBD1 covers 8 bases. This CDR3 spans 15 amino acids. Germline trimming cut 4 bases from V and 3 bases from J; bases unmatched to any gene: 5. Germline values: CDR1 SGHNT, CDR2 YYREEE (reference sequence).

The gene calls are TRBV5-4 and TRBJ2-3; D assignment may be TRBD1 or TRBD2 (5 bases each). Germline CDR1 SGHNT, CDR2 YYREEE (reference sequence). The germline V and J ends were trimmed by 4 bases and 0 bases, with 12 bases remaining between them. CDR3 length equals 15 residues. Written as DNA, the CDR3 is TGTGCCAGCAGCCGGGACCTGGGCAGCACAGATACGCAGTATTTT. This codes for CASSRDLGSTDTQYF.

The chain carries TRBV5-1 and TRBJ1-3; the D is unclear. Germline lookup yields CDR1 SGHRS and CDR2 YFSETQ. V was trimmed by 0 bases and J by 0 bases, leaving 4 bases between them. CDR3 length: 14 residues. Here the CDR3 reads CASSLGRSGNTIYF. The CDR3 DNA reads TGCGCCAGCAGCTTGGGCCGCTCTGGAAACACCATATATTTT.

This chain joins TRBV19 and TRBJ1-1; D remains ambiguous. Trimming cost V 5 bases and J 7 bases, with 8 bases left between them. Germline CDR1 is LNHDA and CDR2 is SQIVND (reference sequence). CDR3 length: 11 residues. The CDR3 is CASSYNIEAFF. Here the CDR3 DNA reads TGTGCCAGTAGTTATAATATTGAAGCTTTCTTT.

The chain uses TRBV6-1 and TRBJ2-7; weak D call: TRBD1 (6 bases). Germline lookup yields CDR1 MNHNS and CDR2 SASEGT. V lost 4 bases and J 2 bases, leaving 18 bases between the germline ends. The CDR3 contains 16 residues. The CDR3 nucleotides are TGTGCCAGCAGTGCCCGAACCCCGGGACAACCCTACGAGCAGTACTTC. Translated, it gives CASSARTPGQPYEQYF.

This clone was recorded a few times. The J gene is TRBJ1-5, the V gene TRBV2; D perhaps matches TRBD1 (5 bases). Germline V gene sequence: CDR1 SNHLY, CDR2 FYNNEI. This CDR3 is 15 amino acids long. V shed 3 bases and J shed 3 bases, with 12 bases lying between them. The CDR3 DNA sequence: TGTGCCAGCAGTGAGCAGGGAATAAACAATCAGCCCCAGCATTTT. Translated: CASSEQGINNQPQHF.

This clone showed up just once. The chain couples TRBV7-3 to TRBJ2-7; no reliable D call. This CDR3 contains 12 residues. Trimming cost V 4 bases and J 6 bases, with 10 bases left between them. Germline V gene lookup returns CDR1 SGHTA and CDR2 FQGTGA. For the CDR3, the DNA is TGTGCCAGCAGCTCCGATACGGGCGAGCAGTACTTC. This gives the protein CASSSDTGEQYF.

CDR3 residues: CASSLTLGTLNEQFF. The CDR3 nucleotides are TGTGCCAGCAGCTTAACGTTGGGGACACTAAATGAGCAGTTCTTC. The rearrangement uses TRBV7-8 and TRBJ2-1; D is possibly TRBD1 (6 bases). The V end lost 2 bases, the J end lost 7 bases, and 15 bases lay between the germline ends. The germline gives CDR1 SGHVS, CDR2 FQNEAQ. The CDR3 consists of 15 residues.

The genes are TRBV30 and TRBJ2-4; TRBD1 matches 8 bases. CDR3 length: 13 amino acids. The V gene end was trimmed by 1 base and the J gene end by 8 bases; junction bases not matched to a gene: 4. Germline values: CDR1 GTSNPN, CDR2 SVGIG (reference sequence). The CDR3 coding sequence is TGTGCCTGGAGTGCAGGGGGCGAGGACATTCAGTACTTC. Amino acid sequence: CAWSAGGEDIQYF.

V is TRBV7-8 and J is TRBJ1-6; 7 positions agree with TRBD1. V lost 3 bases and J lost 4; bases outside the gene matches: 3. From germline, CDR1 is SGHVS and CDR2 FQNEAQ. This CDR3 has 15 residues. The CDR3 sequence: CASSLGTEYNSPLHF. The CDR3 DNA reads TGTGCCAGCAGCTTGGGGACAGAATATAATTCACCCCTCCACTTT.

The CDR3 protein is CASSEQRQWSSSGNTIYF. The CDR3 nucleotides read TGCGCCAGCAGTGAGCAGCGGCAGTGGAGCAGCTCTGGAAACACCATATATTTT. The rearrangement joins TRBV10-1 to TRBJ1-3; D gene unclear. The CDR3 runs to 18 residues. The germline V and J ends were trimmed by 2 bases and 0 bases, with 17 bases remaining between them. CDR1 and CDR2 from the germline V gene are WNHNN and SYGVQD (reference sequence).